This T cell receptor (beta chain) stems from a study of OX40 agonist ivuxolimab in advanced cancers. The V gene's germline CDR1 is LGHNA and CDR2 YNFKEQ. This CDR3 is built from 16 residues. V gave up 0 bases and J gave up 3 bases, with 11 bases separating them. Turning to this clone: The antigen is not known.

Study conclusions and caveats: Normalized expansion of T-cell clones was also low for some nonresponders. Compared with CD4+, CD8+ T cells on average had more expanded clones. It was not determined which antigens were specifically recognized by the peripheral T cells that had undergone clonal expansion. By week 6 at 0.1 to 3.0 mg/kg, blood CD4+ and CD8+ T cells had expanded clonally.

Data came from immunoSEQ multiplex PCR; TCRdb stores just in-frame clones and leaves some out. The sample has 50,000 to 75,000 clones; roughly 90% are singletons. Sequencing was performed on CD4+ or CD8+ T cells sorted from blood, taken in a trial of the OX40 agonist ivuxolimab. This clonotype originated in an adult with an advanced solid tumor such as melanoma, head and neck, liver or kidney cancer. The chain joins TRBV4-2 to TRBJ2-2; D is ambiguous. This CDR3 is CASSQDRLQDTGELFF. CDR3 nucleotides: TGTGCCAGCAGCCAAGATCGGCTCCAGGACACCGGGGAGCTGTTTTTT.